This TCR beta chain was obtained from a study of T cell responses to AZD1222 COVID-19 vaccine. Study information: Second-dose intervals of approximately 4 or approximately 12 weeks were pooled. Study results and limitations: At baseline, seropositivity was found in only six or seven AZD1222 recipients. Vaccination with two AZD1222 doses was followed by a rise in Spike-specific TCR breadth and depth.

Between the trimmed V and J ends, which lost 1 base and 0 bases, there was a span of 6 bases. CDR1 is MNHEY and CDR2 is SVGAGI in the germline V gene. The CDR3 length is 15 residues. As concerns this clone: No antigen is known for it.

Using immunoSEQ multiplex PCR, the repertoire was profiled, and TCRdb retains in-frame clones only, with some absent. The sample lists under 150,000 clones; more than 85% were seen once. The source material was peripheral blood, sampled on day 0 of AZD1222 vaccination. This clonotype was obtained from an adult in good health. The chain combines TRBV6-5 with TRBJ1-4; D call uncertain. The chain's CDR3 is CASSYYQATNEKLFF. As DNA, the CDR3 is TGTGCCAGCAGTTACTACCAGGCAACTAATGAAAAACTGTTTTTT.